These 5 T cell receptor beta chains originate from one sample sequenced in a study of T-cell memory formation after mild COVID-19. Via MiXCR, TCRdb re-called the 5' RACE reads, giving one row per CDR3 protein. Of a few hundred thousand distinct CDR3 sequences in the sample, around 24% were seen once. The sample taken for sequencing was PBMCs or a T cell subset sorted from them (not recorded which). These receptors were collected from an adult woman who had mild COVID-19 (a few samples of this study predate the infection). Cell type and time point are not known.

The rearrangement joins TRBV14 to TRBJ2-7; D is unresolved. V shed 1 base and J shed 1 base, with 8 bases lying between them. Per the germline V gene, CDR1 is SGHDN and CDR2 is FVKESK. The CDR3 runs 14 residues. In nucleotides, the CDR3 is TGTGCCAGCAGCCAAGGACCGCCTTCCTACGAGCAGTACTTC. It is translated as CASSQGPPSYEQYF. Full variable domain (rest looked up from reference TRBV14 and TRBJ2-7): EAGVTQFPSHSVIEKGQTVTLRCDPISGHDNLYWYRRVMGKEIKFLLHFVKESKQDESGMPNNRFLAERTGGTYSTLKVQPAELEDSGVYFCASSQGPPSYEQYFGPGTRLTVT.

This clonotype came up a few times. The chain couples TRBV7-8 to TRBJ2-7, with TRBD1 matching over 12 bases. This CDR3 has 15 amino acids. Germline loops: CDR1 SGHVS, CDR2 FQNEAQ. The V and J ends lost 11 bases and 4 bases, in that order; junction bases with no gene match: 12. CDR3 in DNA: TGTGCCGGGGCGGGACAGGGGGCCCCAGGTTACGAGCAGTACTTC. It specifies CAGAGQGAPGYEQYF.

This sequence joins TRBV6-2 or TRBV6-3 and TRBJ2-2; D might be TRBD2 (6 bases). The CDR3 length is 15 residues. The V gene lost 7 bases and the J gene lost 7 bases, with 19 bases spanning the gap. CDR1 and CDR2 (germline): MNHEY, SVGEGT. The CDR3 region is CASTNRHSGVGELFF. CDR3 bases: TGTGCCAGCACCAACCGGCATTCGGGAGTCGGGGAGCTGTTTTTT.

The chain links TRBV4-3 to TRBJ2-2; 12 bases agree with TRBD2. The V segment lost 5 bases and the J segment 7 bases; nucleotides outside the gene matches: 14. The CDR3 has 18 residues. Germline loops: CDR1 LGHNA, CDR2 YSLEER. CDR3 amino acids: CASSLKPLAGGPDGELFF. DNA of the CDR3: TGCGCCAGCAGCTTAAAGCCTCTAGCGGGAGGGCCAGACGGGGAGCTGTTTTTT.

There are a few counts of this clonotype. The CDR3 sequence is CATSDSVRGVGEQFF. CDR3 coding DNA: TGTGCCACCAGTGATTCCGTGCGGGGGGTAGGTGAGCAGTTCTTC. This chain uses TRBV24-1 with TRBJ2-1; 8 positions agree with TRBD2. CDR3 length: 15 residues. In germline, CDR1 is KGHDR, CDR2 SFDVKD. V lost 2 bases, J lost 9 bases, and 8 bases stayed unmatched.